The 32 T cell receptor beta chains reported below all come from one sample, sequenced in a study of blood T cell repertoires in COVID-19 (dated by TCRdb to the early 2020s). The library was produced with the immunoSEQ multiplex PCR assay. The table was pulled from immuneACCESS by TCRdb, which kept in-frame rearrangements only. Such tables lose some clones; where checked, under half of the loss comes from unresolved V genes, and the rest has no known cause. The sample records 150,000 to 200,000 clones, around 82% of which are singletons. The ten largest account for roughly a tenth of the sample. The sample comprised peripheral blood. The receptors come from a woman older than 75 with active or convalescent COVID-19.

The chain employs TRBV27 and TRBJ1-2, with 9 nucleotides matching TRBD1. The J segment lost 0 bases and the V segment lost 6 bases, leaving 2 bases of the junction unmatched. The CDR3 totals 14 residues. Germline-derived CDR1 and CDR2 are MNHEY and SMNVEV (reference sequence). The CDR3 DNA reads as TGTGCCAGCAGGGGGACAGGGTCTAACTATGGCTACACCTTC. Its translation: CASRGTGSNYGYTF.

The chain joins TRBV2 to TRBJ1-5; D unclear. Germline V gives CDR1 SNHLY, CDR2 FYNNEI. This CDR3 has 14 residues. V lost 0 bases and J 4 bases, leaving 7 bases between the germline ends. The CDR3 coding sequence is TGTGCCAGCAGTGAAGCGCGGCCTAATCAGCCCCAGCATTTT. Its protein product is CASSEARPNQPQHF.

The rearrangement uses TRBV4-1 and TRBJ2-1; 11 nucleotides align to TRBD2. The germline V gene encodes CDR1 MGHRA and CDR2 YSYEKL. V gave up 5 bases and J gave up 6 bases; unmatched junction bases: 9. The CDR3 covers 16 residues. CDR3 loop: CASSSPTSGKGNEQFF. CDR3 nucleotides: TGCGCCAGCAGCTCCCCGACTAGCGGGAAAGGCAATGAGCAGTTCTTC.

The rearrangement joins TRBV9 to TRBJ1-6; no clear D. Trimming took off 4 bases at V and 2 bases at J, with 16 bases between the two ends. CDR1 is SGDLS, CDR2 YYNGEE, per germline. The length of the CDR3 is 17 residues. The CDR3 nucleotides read TGTGCCAGCAGCACCCCAAATGAGGGAACCTATAATTCACCCCTCCACTTT. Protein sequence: CASSTPNEGTYNSPLHF.

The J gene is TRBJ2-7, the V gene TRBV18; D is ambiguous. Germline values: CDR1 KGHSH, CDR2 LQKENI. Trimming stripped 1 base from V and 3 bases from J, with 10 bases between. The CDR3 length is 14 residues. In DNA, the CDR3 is TGTGCCAGCTCACCACTCAGTACCGACTACGAGCAGTACTTC. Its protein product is CASSPLSTDYEQYF.

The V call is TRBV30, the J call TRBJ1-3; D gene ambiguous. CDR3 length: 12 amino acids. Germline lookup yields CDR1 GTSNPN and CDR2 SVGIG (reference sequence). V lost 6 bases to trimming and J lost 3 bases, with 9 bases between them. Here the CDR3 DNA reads TGTGCCTGCGGGATCTTTGGAAACACCATATATTTT. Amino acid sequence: CACGIFGNTIYF.

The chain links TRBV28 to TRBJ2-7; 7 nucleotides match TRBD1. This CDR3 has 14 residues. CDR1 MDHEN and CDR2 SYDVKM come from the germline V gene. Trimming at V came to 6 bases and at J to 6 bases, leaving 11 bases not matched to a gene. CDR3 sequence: CASRAHDRVTEQYF. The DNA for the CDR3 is TGTGCCAGCAGGGCCCATGACAGGGTGACCGAGCAGTACTTC.

DNA for the CDR3: TGTGCCAGCAGTGGCTGGAGGGGACTCCCAACCACAGATACGCAGTATTTT. It is translated as CASSGWRGLPTTDTQYF. V gene TRBV2 combines with J gene TRBJ2-3, with D possibly TRBD2 on 6 matching bases. Germline CDR1 reads SNHLY; CDR2 reads FYNNEI. The length of the CDR3 is 17 residues. V lost 4 bases to trimming and J lost 2 bases, with 19 bases between them.

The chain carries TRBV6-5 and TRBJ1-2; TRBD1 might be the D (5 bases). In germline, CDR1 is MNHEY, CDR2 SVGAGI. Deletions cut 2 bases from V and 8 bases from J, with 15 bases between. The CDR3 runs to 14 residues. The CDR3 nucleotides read TGTGCCAGCAGTTACGCGGGACTCGTCGCCGGCTACACCTTC. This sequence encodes CASSYAGLVAGYTF.

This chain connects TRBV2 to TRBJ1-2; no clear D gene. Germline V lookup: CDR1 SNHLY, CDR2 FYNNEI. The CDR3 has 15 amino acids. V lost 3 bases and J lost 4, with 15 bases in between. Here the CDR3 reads CASSDAPSSGYGYTF. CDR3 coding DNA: TGTGCCAGCAGTGATGCCCCTTCTTCGGGCTATGGCTACACCTTC. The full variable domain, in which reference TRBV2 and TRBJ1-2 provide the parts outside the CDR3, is EPEVTQTPSHQVTQMGQEVILRCVPISNHLYFYWYRQILGQKVEFLVSFYNNEISEKSEIFDDQFSVERPDGSNFTLKIRSTKLEDSAMYFCASSDAPSSGYGYTFGSGTRLTVV.

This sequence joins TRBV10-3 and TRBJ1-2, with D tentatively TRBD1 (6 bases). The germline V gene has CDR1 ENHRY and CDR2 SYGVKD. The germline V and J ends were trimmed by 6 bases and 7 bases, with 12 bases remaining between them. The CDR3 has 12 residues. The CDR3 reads CAIRDGQFGYTF. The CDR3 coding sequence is TGTGCCATCAGGGACGGACAGTTTGGCTACACCTTC.

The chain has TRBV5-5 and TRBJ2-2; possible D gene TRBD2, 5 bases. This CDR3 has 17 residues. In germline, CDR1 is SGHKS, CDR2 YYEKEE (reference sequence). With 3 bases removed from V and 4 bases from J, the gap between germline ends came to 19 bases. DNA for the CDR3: TGTGCCAGCAGCTCCGAGGGAGCCTTATTAAGCACCGGGGAGCTGTTTTTT. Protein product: CASSSEGALLSTGELFF.

The CDR3 coding sequence is TGTGCCAGCAGTTACCACCGTAGCTCCTACGAGCAGTACTTC. Protein sequence: CASSYHRSSYEQYF. The rearrangement joins TRBV27 to TRBJ2-7; D gene uncertain. CDR3 length: 14 amino acids. Germline-derived CDR1 and CDR2 are MNHEY and SMNVEV (reference sequence). V dropped 4 bases and J dropped 0 bases, with 10 bases sitting between them.

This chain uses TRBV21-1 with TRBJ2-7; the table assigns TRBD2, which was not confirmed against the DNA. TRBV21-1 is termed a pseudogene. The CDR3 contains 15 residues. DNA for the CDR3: TGTGCCAGCAGCAAAGGGGGAGCTCCTCCCTACGAGCAGTACTTC. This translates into CASSKGGAPPYEQYF.

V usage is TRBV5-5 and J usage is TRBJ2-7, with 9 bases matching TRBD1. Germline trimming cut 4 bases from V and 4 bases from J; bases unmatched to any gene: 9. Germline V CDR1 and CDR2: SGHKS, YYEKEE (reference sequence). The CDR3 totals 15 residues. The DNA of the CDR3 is TGTGCCAGCAGCGGACAGGGGTCCTACTTTTACGAGCAGTACTTC. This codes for CASSGQGSYFYEQYF.

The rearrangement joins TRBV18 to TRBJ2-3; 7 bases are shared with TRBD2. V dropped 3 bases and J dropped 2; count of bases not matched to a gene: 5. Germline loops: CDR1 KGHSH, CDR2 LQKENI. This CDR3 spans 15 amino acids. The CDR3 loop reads CASSPTSQTTDTQYF. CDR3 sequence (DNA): TGTGCCAGCTCACCGACTAGCCAAACCACAGATACGCAGTATTTT. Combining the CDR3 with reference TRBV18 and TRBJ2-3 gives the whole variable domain NAGVMQNPRHLVRRRGQEARLRCSPMKGHSHVYWYRQLPEEGLKFMVYLQKENIIDESGMPKERFSAEFPKEGPSILRIQQVVRGDSAAYFCASSPTSQTTDTQYFGPGTRLTVL.

For the CDR3, the DNA is TGCGCCAGCAGTGACCCTGGACTAGCGGGCTTTTTTGAGCAGTTCTTC. Its translation is CASSDPGLAGFFEQFF. The V call is TRBV10-2, the J call TRBJ2-1, with 11 bases fitting TRBD2. Germline CDR1 WSHSY, CDR2 SAAADI. The CDR3 is 16 amino acids. J was trimmed by 9 bases and V by 3 bases; bases with no gene match: 10.

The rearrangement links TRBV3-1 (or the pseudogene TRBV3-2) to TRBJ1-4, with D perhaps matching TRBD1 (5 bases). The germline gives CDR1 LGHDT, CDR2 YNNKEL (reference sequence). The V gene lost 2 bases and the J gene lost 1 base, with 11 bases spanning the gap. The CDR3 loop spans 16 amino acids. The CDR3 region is CASSQRGSVTNEKLFF. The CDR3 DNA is TGTGCCAGCAGCCAAAGGGGATCGGTAACTAATGAAAAACTGTTTTTT.

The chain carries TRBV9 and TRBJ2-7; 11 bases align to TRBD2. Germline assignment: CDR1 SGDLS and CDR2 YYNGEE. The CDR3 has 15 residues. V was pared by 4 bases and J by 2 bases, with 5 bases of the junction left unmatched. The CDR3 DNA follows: TGTGCCAGCAGCACCGGGACTAGCGGCACCTACGAGCAGTACTTC. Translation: CASSTGTSGTYEQYF.

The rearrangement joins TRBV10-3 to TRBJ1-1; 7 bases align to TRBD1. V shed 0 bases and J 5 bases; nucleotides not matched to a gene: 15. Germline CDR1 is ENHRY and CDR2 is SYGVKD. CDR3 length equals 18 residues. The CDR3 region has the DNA TGTGCCATCAGTGAGTCGAAAGGGGGCTGGGGACTAGGAACTGAAGCTTTCTTT. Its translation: CAISESKGGWGLGTEAFF.

Here the CDR3 reads CASSSGQPYEQYF. The CDR3 nucleotides are TGCGCCAGCAGCTCCGGACAGCCTTACGAGCAGTACTTC. This chain connects TRBV5-1 to TRBJ2-7; D may be TRBD1 (6 bases). Germline CDR1 SGHRS, CDR2 YFSETQ. This CDR3 spans 13 amino acids. V lost 3 bases and J 4 bases, leaving 11 bases between the germline ends.

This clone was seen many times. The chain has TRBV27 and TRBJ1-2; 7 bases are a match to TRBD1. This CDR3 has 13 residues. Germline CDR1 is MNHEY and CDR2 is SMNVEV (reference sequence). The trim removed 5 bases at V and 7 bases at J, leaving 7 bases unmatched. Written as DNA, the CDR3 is TGTGCCAGCAGTCCTCAGGGGGTCGTTGGCTACACCTTC. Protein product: CASSPQGVVGYTF.

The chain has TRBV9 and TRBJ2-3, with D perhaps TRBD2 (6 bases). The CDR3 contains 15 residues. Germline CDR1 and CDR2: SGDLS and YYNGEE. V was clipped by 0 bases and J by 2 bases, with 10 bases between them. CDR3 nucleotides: TGTGCCAGCAGCGTAGGGACTAAGAACACAGATACGCAGTATTTT. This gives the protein CASSVGTKNTDTQYF.

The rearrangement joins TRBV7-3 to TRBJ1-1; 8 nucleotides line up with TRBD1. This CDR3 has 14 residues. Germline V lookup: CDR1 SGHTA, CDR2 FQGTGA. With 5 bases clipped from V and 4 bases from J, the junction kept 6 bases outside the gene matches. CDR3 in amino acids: CASSPGQGGTEAFF. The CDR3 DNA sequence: TGTGCCAGCAGCCCCGGACAGGGAGGCACTGAAGCTTTCTTT.

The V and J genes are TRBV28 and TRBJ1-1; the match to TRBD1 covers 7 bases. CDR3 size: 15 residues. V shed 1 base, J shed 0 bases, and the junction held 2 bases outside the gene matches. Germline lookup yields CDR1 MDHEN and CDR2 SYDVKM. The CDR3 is CASSLSQGVNTEAFF. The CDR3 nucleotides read TGTGCCAGCAGTTTATCTCAGGGGGTGAACACTGAAGCTTTCTTT.

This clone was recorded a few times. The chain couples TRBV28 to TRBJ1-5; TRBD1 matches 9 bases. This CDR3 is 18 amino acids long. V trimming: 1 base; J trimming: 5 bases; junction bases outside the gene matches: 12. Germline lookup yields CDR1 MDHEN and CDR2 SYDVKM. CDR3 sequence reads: CASSLYGIGTGTDQPQHF. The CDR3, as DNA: TGTGCCAGCAGTTTATACGGAATAGGGACAGGGACTGATCAGCCCCAGCATTTT.

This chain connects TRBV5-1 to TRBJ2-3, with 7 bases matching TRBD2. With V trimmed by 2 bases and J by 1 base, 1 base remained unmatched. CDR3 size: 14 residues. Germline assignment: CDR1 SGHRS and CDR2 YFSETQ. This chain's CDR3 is CASSFREGTDTQYF. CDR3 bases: TGCGCCAGCAGCTTCCGGGAGGGCACAGATACGCAGTATTTT.

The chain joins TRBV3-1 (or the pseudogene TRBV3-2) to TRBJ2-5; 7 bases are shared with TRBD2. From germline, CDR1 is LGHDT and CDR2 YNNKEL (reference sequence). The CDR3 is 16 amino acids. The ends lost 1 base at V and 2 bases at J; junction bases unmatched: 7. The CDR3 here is CASSQAPSGRQETQYF. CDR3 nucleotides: TGTGCCAGCAGCCAAGCCCCTAGCGGCCGACAAGAGACCCAGTACTTC.

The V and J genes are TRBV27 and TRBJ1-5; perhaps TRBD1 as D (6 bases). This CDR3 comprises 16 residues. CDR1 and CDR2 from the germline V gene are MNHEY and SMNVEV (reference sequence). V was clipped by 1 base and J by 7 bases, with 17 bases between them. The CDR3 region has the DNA TGTGCCAGCAGTTTATACCCGGTCAGGGGTGGACAGCCCCAGCATTTT. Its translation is CASSLYPVRGGQPQHF.

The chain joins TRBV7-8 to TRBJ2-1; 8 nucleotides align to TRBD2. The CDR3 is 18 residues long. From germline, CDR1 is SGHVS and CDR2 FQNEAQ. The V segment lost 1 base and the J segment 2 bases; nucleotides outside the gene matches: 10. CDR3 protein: CASSLGLAGGTAYNEQFF. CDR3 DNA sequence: TGTGCCAGCAGCTTAGGACTCGCGGGAGGCACCGCCTACAATGAGCAGTTCTTC.

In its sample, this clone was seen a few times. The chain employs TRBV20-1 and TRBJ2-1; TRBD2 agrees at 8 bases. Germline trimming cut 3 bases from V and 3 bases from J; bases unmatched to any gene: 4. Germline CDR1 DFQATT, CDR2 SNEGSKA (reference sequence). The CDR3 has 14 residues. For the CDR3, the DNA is TGCAGTGCTAGTCCAGCGGGAGACTACAATGAGCAGTTCTTC. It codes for CSASPAGDYNEQFF.

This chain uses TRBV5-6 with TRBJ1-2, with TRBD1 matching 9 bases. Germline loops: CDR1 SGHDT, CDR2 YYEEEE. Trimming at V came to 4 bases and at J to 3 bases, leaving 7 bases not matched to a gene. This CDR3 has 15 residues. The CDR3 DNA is TGTGCCAGCAGCCCCTTGGACAGGGGACACTATGGCTACACCTTC. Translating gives CASSPLDRGHYGYTF. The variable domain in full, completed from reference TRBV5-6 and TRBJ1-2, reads DAGVTQSPTHLIKTRGQQVTLRCSPKSGHDTVSWYQQALGQGPQFIFQYYEEEERQRGNFPDRFSGHQFPNYSSELNVNALLLGDSALYLCASSPLDRGHYGYTFGSGTRLTVV.